The 7 T cell receptor beta chains reported below all come from one sample, sequenced in a study of blood T cells in healthy people across ages. Using a J-beta primer mix together with a sample-barcoded 5' primer, a second PCR was run for about 6 to 11 cycles. TCRdb re-derived calls from the 5' RACE reads in MiXCR, one entry per CDR3 protein. The sample lists 850,000 to 1,000,000 distinct CDR3 sequences, roughly 51% seen once, with about 21% in the top ten. Material: blood. The receptor set was obtained from a woman between 55 and 75 years old in good health.

This clonotype occurred once. The rearrangement uses TRBV20-1 and TRBJ1-5, with TRBD1 identical over 7 bases. Unmatched junction bases numbered 9, after V lost 2 bases and J lost 5 bases. The CDR3 extends over 15 amino acids. From germline, CDR1 is DFQATT and CDR2 SNEGSKA (reference sequence). For the CDR3, the DNA is TGCAGTGCTAGACTACGGGACAGCCCGTATCAGCCCCAGCATTTT. Residues: CSARLRDSPYQPQHF.

The chain has TRBV7-2 and TRBJ2-7; no firm D call. Trimming shortened V by 7 bases and J by 0 bases, and 16 bases separated the two germline ends. Germline assignment: CDR1 SGHTA and CDR2 FQGNSA. The CDR3 contains 15 residues. The CDR3 nucleotides are TGTGCCAGCACTAAACGCGTTAAAGACTCCTACGAGCAGTACTTC. It is translated as CASTKRVKDSYEQYF. Full variable domain (remainder filled in from reference TRBV7-2 and TRBJ2-7): GAGVSQSPSNKVTEKGKDVELRCDPISGHTALYWYRQSLGQGLEFLIYFQGNSAPDKSGLPSDRFSAERTGGSVSTLTIQRTQQEDSAVYLCASTKRVKDSYEQYFGPGTRLTVT.

The chain couples TRBV7-2 to TRBJ2-7; no clear D. The CDR3 runs 16 residues. Trimming removed 3 bases at V and 0 bases at J, with 15 bases between. Germline V gives CDR1 SGHTA, CDR2 FQGNSA. The CDR3 region has the DNA TGTGCCAGCAGCTTCGGACCGGATATAAGCTCCTACGAGCAGTACTTC. This gives the protein CASSFGPDISSYEQYF.

The genes are TRBV27 and TRBJ2-3; D unclear. This CDR3 contains 14 residues. Germline CDR1 and CDR2: MNHEY and SMNVEV (reference sequence). The ends were cut back, 8 bases at V and 0 bases at J, with 12 bases in the middle. The CDR3: CASGSEASTDTQYF. The DNA of the CDR3 is TGTGCCAGCGGATCGGAAGCTAGCACAGATACGCAGTATTTT.

V usage is TRBV4-1 and J usage is TRBJ2-1; 9 bases match TRBD2. Judging by the DNA end, TRBJ2-7 fits better; the J call may be wrong. Germline loops: CDR1 MGHRA, CDR2 YSYEKL. The length of the CDR3 is 16 residues. CDR3 in DNA: TGCGCCAGCAGCCATACAGCGGGAGGTGACTACAATGAGCAGTACTTC. It yields the protein CASSHTAGGDYNEQYF.

The chain employs TRBV27 and TRBJ1-1, with TRBD1 as a possible D gene (6 bases). Per the germline V gene, CDR1 is MNHEY and CDR2 is SMNVEV (reference sequence). The CDR3 totals 14 residues. V was trimmed by 8 bases and J by 3 bases, leaving 16 bases between them. The CDR3 coding sequence is TGTGCCAGCGAGCCCCAGGGGAGGGACACTGAAGCTTTCTTT. Amino acid sequence: CASEPQGRDTEAFF.

V gene TRBV7-2 combines with J gene TRBJ2-4; TRBD1 matches 9 bases. Matching the DNA end better, TRBJ2-7 makes the J call doubtful. Per the germline V gene, CDR1 is SGHTA and CDR2 is FQGNSA. The CDR3 consists of 14 residues. CDR3 in amino acids: CASSWGQGRGEQYF. The CDR3 DNA reads TGTGCCAGCAGCTGGGGACAGGGCCGAGGCGAGCAGTACTTC.